Below, one T cell receptor (beta chain) is given with its context. The entry originates in a study of blood T cell repertoires in COVID-19. The protocol was immunoSEQ multiplex PCR, while the TCRdb copy is restricted to in-frame clones and leaves out a portion. The repertoire holds 140,000 to 150,000 clones, with over 80% as singletons. There are 16 residues in the CDR3. J was trimmed by 3 bases and V by 7 bases; bases with no gene match: 11. The germline V gene has CDR1 MRHNA and CDR2 SNTAGT. A PCR-confirmed or clinician-diagnosed COVID-19 case had contacted exposed participants within 2 weeks of entry.

The receptor was derived from a woman between 45 and 65 years old who had been exposed to COVID-19. The V and J genes are TRBV6-4 and TRBJ1-3, with 8 bases that match TRBD1. The sequencing input was PBMCs or T cells enriched from blood (not recorded which). CDR3 region: CASKIFRGPSGNTIYF. The CDR3 nucleotides are TGTGCCAGCAAGATCTTCAGGGGGCCTAGTGGAAACACCATATATTTT.